The clone carrying this T cell receptor (beta chain) came up a few times. This CDR3 spans 15 amino acids. Trimming cost V 1 base and J 1 base, with 11 bases left between them. The V gene's germline CDR1 is SGHRS and CDR2 YFSETQ. Time point: patch test 2, 6 weeks after DPC sensitization. Treatment meaning: therapeutic diphenylcyclopropenone sensitization with weekly scalp DPC. Each patch-test visit's blood sample preceded patch application. Using its own MiXCR run on the RACE reads, TCRdb lists one record per CDR3 protein. Of 84,000 or so distinct CDR3 sequences in the sample, 10% were seen once. These data are taken from a study of human T cells and chemical hapten exposure. Study details: An area of 2 cm by more than 1.5 cm on upper inner arm skin received 2% DPC for sensitization.

This chain connects TRBV5-1 to TRBJ1-1; the D gene is possibly TRBD1 (6 bases). The sequencing here drew on whole blood, taken in connection with sensitization to the hapten diphenylcyclopropenone (DPC). The origin of this receptor is a woman aged 25 to 45 with alopecia areata. Some clones in this sample may be carry-over from other donors' samples. CDR3 sequence (DNA): TGCGCCAGCAGCTTGTTTGAGACAGGGAACACTGAAGCTTTCTTT. Its translation is CASSLFETGNTEAFF.